A single sample is the source of the 10 T cell receptor beta chains below, sequenced in a study of CD8+CD57+ T cells in acquired aplastic anemia. Profiles of TCR beta VDJ and CDR3 were generated from a genomic DNA template. TCRdb re-called the reads with MiXCR, one entry per CDR3 protein. Of some 240,000 distinct CDR3 sequences in the sample, about a third were seen once. The material sequenced was sorted CD4+, CD8+, or CD8+CD57+ T cells (not recorded which) from PBMCs. The receptors stem from a human donor in good health, serving as a control.

Notes on this clonotype: A single base separates this from a much larger clone, so it may be a read error. The chain couples TRBV7-2 to TRBJ2-5; TRBD2 agrees at 8 bases. The trim removed 0 bases at V and 5 bases at J, leaving 8 bases unmatched. Germline CDR1 and CDR2: SGHTA and FQGNSA. The CDR3 sequence is 16 residues long. The CDR3 sequence is CASSLAMAGGGETQYF. Here the CDR3 DNA reads TGTGCCAGCAGCTTAGCTATGGCGGGGGGCGGGGAGACCCAGTACTTC.

This clonotype occurred a few times. This sequence joins TRBV5-5 and TRBJ1-5; TRBD1 aligns across 10 bases. CDR1 and CDR2 (germline): SGHKS, YYEKEE (reference sequence). The V and J ends lost 2 bases and 5 bases, in that order; junction bases with no gene match: 4. The CDR3 runs to 15 residues. Here the CDR3 reads CASSFSGQGYQPQHF. Here the CDR3 DNA reads TGTGCCAGCAGCTTCTCGGGACAGGGGTATCAGCCCCAGCATTTT.

CDR3 sequence (DNA): TGTGCCAGCAGCTTAGATAGGAAGGCGGGAGGTTTCTTC. It encodes CASSLDRKAGGFF. The chain employs TRBV11-2 and TRBJ2-1; 8 bases map to TRBD2. The length of the CDR3 is 13 residues. Looked up from germline, CDR1 is SGHAT and CDR2 is FQNNGV. After removal of 0 bases from V and 16 bases from J, the junction contained 8 bases not matched to a gene.

This clonotype has ten or more counts. The rearrangement joins TRBV5-1 to TRBJ1-2; 7 bases fit TRBD1. Germline CDR1 reads SGHRS; CDR2 reads YFSETQ. J gave up 3 bases and V 4 bases, and 6 bases lay outside the gene matches. This CDR3 region has 14 residues. CDR3 nucleotides: TGCGCCAGCAGCCAAGGGGGCGTTGACTATGGCTACACCTTC. This sequence encodes CASSQGGVDYGYTF.

In this sample, this clonotype turned up a few times. The chain has TRBV6-2 or TRBV6-3 and TRBJ1-6; possible D gene TRBD1, 5 bases. Trimming shortened V by 11 bases and J by 13 bases, and 21 bases separated the two germline ends. This CDR3 is built from 13 residues. Germline CDR1 is MNHEY and CDR2 is SVGEGT. CDR3 amino acids: CACAGHYNAPLHF. Here the CDR3 DNA reads TGTGCCTGCGCAGGACACTATAATGCCCCCCTCCACTTT.

The gene calls are TRBV12-3 or TRBV12-4 and TRBJ1-6, with no clear D. V shed 0 bases and J shed 18 bases, with 9 bases lying between them. The CDR3 is made up of 11 amino acids. The CDR3 coding sequence is TGTGCCAGCAGTTTAGCCGGGTTCCCCCACTTT. It is translated as CASSLAGFPHF.

This clonotype occurred many times. The chain is built from TRBV7-9 and TRBJ2-5; no reliable D call. The CDR3 extends over 14 amino acids. Germline values: CDR1 SEHNR, CDR2 FQNEAQ (reference sequence). V dropped 1 base and J dropped 5 bases, with 11 bases sitting between them. The CDR3 spells CASSLGLDGETQYF. The CDR3, as DNA: TGTGCCAGCAGCTTAGGATTGGACGGGGAGACCCAGTACTTC.

The chain carries TRBV2 and TRBJ1-2; D may be TRBD1 (5 bases). The CDR3 length is 14 residues. CDR1 and CDR2 from the germline V gene are SNHLY and FYNNEI. V lost 4 bases and J lost 0, with 9 bases in between. CDR3 DNA sequence: TGTGCCAGCAGTGCGCAGGGTGCTAACTATGGCTACACCTTC. Its protein product is CASSAQGANYGYTF.

The gene calls are TRBV30 and TRBJ2-7; D is perhaps TRBD1 (6 bases). The CDR3 is made up of 16 amino acids. Germline-derived CDR1 and CDR2 are GTSNPN and SVGIG (reference sequence). The germline V and J ends were trimmed by 0 bases and 6 bases, with 21 bases remaining between them. Here the CDR3 reads CAWSVVVGWTVGEQYF. CDR3 nucleotide sequence: TGTGCCTGGAGTGTGGTTGTCGGATGGACAGTCGGCGAGCAGTACTTC.

This clonotype was counted a few times. The gene calls are TRBV18 and TRBJ1-6, with 8 bases matching TRBD1. Germline CDR1 and CDR2: KGHSH and LQKENI. This CDR3 comprises 15 residues. Trimming removed 5 bases from V and 7 bases from J; junction bases left unmatched: 7. CDR3 sequence: CASSSVQGGNSPLHF. The CDR3 DNA follows: TGTGCCAGCTCAAGCGTACAGGGGGGGAATTCACCCCTCCACTTT. The variable domain in full, completed from reference TRBV18 and TRBJ1-6, reads NAGVMQNPRHLVRRRGQEARLRCSPMKGHSHVYWYRQLPEEGLKFMVYLQKENIIDESGMPKERFSAEFPKEGPSILRIQQVVRGDSAAYFCASSSVQGGNSPLHFGNGTRLTVT.